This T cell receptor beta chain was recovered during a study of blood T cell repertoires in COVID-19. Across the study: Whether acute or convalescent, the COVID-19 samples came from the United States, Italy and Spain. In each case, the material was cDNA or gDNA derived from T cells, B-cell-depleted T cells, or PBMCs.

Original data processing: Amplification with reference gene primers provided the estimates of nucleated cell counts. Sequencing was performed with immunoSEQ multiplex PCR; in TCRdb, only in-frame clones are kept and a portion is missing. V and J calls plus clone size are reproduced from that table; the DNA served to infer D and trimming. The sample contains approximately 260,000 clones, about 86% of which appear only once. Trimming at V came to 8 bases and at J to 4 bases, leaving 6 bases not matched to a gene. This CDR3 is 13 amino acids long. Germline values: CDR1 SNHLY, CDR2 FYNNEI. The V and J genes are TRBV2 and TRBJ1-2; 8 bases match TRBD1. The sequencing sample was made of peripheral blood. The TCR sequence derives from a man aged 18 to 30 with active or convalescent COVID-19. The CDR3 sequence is CASGQGAGYGYTF. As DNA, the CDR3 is TGTGCCAGCGGGCAGGGGGCGGGCTATGGCTACACCTTC.